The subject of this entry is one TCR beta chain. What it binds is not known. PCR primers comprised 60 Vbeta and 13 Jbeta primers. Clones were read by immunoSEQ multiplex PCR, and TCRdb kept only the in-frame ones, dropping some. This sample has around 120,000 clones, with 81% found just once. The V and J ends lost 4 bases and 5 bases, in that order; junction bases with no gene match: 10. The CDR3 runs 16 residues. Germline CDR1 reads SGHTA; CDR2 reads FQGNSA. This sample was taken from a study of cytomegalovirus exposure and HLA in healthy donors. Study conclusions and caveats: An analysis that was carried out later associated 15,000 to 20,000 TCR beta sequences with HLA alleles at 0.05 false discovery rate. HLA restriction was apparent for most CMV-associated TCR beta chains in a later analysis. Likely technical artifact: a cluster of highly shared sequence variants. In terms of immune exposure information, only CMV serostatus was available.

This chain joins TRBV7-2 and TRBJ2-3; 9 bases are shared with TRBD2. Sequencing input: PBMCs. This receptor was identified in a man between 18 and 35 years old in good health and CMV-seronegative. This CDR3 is CASSSNAGGPVDTQYF. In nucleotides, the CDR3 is TGTGCCAGCAGCTCGAATGCGGGGGGGCCGGTAGATACGCAGTATTTT.